This TCR beta chain was observed in a study of blood T cell repertoires in COVID-19. Study in general: Material from acute and convalescent COVID-19 was sourced from the United States, Italy and Spain. T cells, B-cell-depleted T cells, or PBMCs supplied cDNA or gDNA.

The count of this clone is one. Original processing notes: Amplifying reference gene primers gave estimates of nucleated cell counts. Repertoires were generated with immunoSEQ multiplex PCR, while TCRdb's copy carries only in-frame clones and drops some. The V and J calls and clone size were taken over from that table, and D and trimming were inferred from the DNA. The sample carries 55,000 to 75,000 clones, around 80% recorded once. From germline, CDR1 is DFQATT and CDR2 SNEGSKA (reference sequence). The V end lost 7 bases, the J end lost 5 bases, and 8 bases lay between the germline ends. The CDR3 loop spans 10 amino acids.

This chain uses TRBV20-1 with TRBJ2-5; a possible D gene is TRBD2 (6 bases). The receptor was derived from a human donor in a cohort sampled during active COVID-19. Sequencing was done on a sample of peripheral blood. The CDR3 sequence: CSGGVETQYF. The CDR3 bases are TGCAGTGGCGGGGTTGAGACCCAGTACTTC.